The text below deals with one TCR beta chain. Germline V CDR1 and CDR2: SGHTA, FQGNSA. V was shortened by 5 bases and J by 11 bases, with 22 bases between the two germline ends. The CDR3 has 15 residues. The data were taken from a study of shared T cell receptors in the human thymus. Libraries were prepared by immunoSEQ multiplex PCR; TCRdb keeps only in-frame clonotypes and omits some of them. The data hold 63,000 or so clones, with roughly 96% observed a single time. Sequencing was carried out using thymocytes. The rearrangement uses TRBV7-2 and TRBJ2-1, with D uncertain. This TCR was sampled from a human donor. The CDR3 DNA sequence: TGTGCCAGCAGCGTGTGGGCTTTCTCTAGGAGTAAGCAGTTCTTC. Protein: CASSVWAFSRSKQFF.